This entry lists 16 T cell receptor beta chains sequenced from one sample in a study of T cell responses to AZD1222 COVID-19 vaccine. The assay was immunoSEQ multiplex PCR, and TCRdb's table has in-frame clones only and misses some. The top ten hold approximately 7.9% of the sample, which has more than 85,000 clones, about 86% seen once. The specimen was peripheral blood, collected on day 0 of AZD1222 vaccination. The receptors were sampled from an adult in good health.

This clone was seen only once. The chain is built from TRBV10-3 and TRBJ1-2; D is unresolved. The CDR3 is 14 amino acids. Trimming left V 7 bases short and J 2 bases short, with 14 bases between. Germline V gene sequence: CDR1 ENHRY, CDR2 SYGVKD. The CDR3, as DNA: TGTGCCATCAAACCGGGAGAGGTCAACTATGGCTACACCTTC. Amino acid sequence: CAIKPGEVNYGYTF.

The chain has TRBV18 and TRBJ1-3; 9 bases line up with TRBD1. CDR3 size: 16 residues. Per germline, CDR1 KGHSH and CDR2 LQKENI. The V segment lost 2 bases and the J segment 0 bases; nucleotides outside the gene matches: 2. Here the CDR3 DNA reads TGTGCCAGCTCACCAGGGACAGGGAGCTCTGGAAACACCATATATTTT. This encodes CASSPGTGSSGNTIYF.

The rearrangement uses TRBV28 and TRBJ1-4; unclear D gene. This CDR3 contains 12 residues. Between the trimmed V and J ends, which lost 6 bases and 7 bases, there was a span of 9 bases. CDR1 and CDR2 (germline): MDHEN, SYDVKM. CDR3 DNA sequence: TGTGCCAGCAGCTATTACGGTGAAAAACTGTTTTTT. This gives the protein CASSYYGEKLFF.

The CDR3 coding sequence is TGTGCCAGCAGTAAAGGGGGCGGGAACACTGAAGCTTTCTTT. Its translation: CASSKGGGNTEAFF. This chain joins TRBV7-9 and TRBJ1-1; 7 bases map to TRBD1. This CDR3 region has 14 residues. CDR1 is SEHNR, CDR2 FQNEAQ, per germline (reference sequence). V lost 6 bases and J lost 1; bases outside the gene matches: 5.

The rearrangement joins TRBV29-1 to TRBJ1-1, with 7 positions matching TRBD1. This CDR3 comprises 13 residues. Germline V gives CDR1 SQVTM, CDR2 ANQGSEA. Trimming took 6 bases from V and 0 from J; bases not matched to a gene: 4. The CDR3 spells CSVAGQMNTEAFF. DNA of the CDR3: TGCAGCGTCGCGGGACAGATGAACACTGAAGCTTTCTTT.

The chain couples TRBV19 to TRBJ2-1; D gene ambiguous. The V gene lost 5 bases and the J gene lost 2 bases, with 13 bases spanning the gap. Germline V gene data show CDR1 as LNHDA and CDR2 as SQIVND (reference sequence). This CDR3 has 15 amino acids. For the CDR3, the DNA is TGTGCCAGTAGTCCGGCAGCCCAGACCTACAATGAGCAGTTCTTC. Translation: CASSPAAQTYNEQFF. Using reference TRBV19 and TRBJ2-1 for the parts outside the CDR3, the full variable domain is DGGITQSPKYLFRKEGQNVTLSCEQNLNHDAMYWYRQDPGQGLRLIYYSQIVNDFQKGDIAEGYSVSREKKESFPLTVTSAQKNPTAFYLCASSPAAQTYNEQFFGPGTRLTVL.

The V call is TRBV14, the J call TRBJ1-6; D is undetermined. This CDR3 contains 14 residues. Trimming cost V 4 bases and J 7 bases, with 11 bases left between them. Germline lookup yields CDR1 SGHDN and CDR2 FVKESK. Here the CDR3 reads CASSLELGNSPLHF. CDR3 coding DNA: TGTGCCAGCAGCCTTGAACTCGGGAATTCACCCCTCCACTTT.

The J gene is TRBJ2-7, the V gene TRBV27, with 12 bases fitting TRBD1. With V trimmed by 0 bases and J by 7 bases, 7 bases remained unmatched. Germline values: CDR1 MNHEY, CDR2 SMNVEV (reference sequence). The CDR3 contains 16 residues. For the CDR3, the DNA is TGTGCCAGCAGTTTATCTTCCGGGACAGGGGGCAGGGAGCAGTACTTC. This sequence encodes CASSLSSGTGGREQYF.

The gene calls are TRBV21-1 and TRBJ1-1; the table gives TRBD1 as D, unverified against the DNA. TRBV21-1 is a pseudogene. The CDR3 spans 17 residues. In DNA form, the CDR3 reads TGTGCCAGCAGCAAAGTCCTGCCAGGGACAGGGAACACTGAAGCTTTCTTT. It translates to CASSKVLPGTGNTEAFF.

The rearrangement links TRBV6-2 or TRBV6-3 to TRBJ1-5, with TRBD1 as a possible D gene (5 bases). Between the trimmed V and J ends, which lost 0 bases and 2 bases, there was a span of 26 bases. The CDR3 loop spans 21 amino acids. Germline V gene lookup returns CDR1 MNHEY and CDR2 SVGEGT. The CDR3 DNA reads as TGTGCCAGCAGTTACTCGGGCACTCGAACCGGGACCACACCCCGCAATCAGCCCCAGCATTTT. This encodes CASSYSGTRTGTTPRNQPQHF.

V and J are TRBV5-5 and TRBJ1-2; TRBD1 matches at 8 bases. From germline, CDR1 is SGHKS and CDR2 YYEKEE (reference sequence). With 4 bases clipped from V and 4 bases from J, the junction kept 9 bases outside the gene matches. The CDR3 spans 15 residues. The CDR3 loop is CASSESQGAAYGYTF. CDR3 nucleotide sequence: TGTGCCAGCAGCGAAAGTCAGGGGGCAGCCTATGGCTACACCTTC.

The chain recombines TRBV5-8 with TRBJ2-7; D is undetermined. CDR3 length: 14 residues. The V and J ends lost 0 bases and 2 bases respectively, with 9 bases between them. Germline assignment: CDR1 SGHTS and CDR2 YDEGEE. The CDR3, as DNA: TGTGCCAGCAGCTTGGTGGGGTTCACCTACGAGCAGTACTTC. Its translation: CASSLVGFTYEQYF.

V is TRBV4-3 and J is TRBJ1-3; TRBD1 aligns across 7 bases. Losses at the gene ends were 4 bases for V and 4 bases for J; bases not matched to a gene: 13. This CDR3 has 17 residues. Germline V CDR1 and CDR2: LGHNA, YSLEER. This chain's CDR3 is CASSLQIGGAGGNTIYF. CDR3 coding DNA: TGCGCCAGCAGCCTCCAAATAGGGGGCGCGGGAGGAAACACCATATATTTT.

This clone was detected only a few times. The V and J genes are TRBV12-3 or TRBV12-4 and TRBJ2-7, with D unresolved. The CDR3 is made up of 11 amino acids. V lost 2 bases and J lost 2, with 1 base in between. The DNA of the CDR3 is TGTGCCAGCAGTTTAACCTACGAGCAGTACTTC. It encodes CASSLTYEQYF.

V and J are TRBV2 and TRBJ2-1; D is unclear. V gave up 4 bases and J gave up 8 bases, with 18 bases separating them. The CDR3 loop spans 15 amino acids. Germline CDR1 is SNHLY and CDR2 is FYNNEI. The CDR3 protein is CASSGVAVSVDEQFF. The CDR3 DNA follows: TGTGCCAGCAGTGGGGTTGCGGTGTCGGTCGATGAGCAGTTCTTC.

The chain links TRBV20-1 to TRBJ2-1, with D unclear. V gave up 6 bases and J gave up 4 bases, with 7 bases separating them. Germline CDR1 DFQATT, CDR2 SNEGSKA (reference sequence). The CDR3 length is 11 residues. The CDR3 DNA follows: TGCAGTGCCGACCAATACAATGAGCAGTTCTTC. Its translation: CSADQYNEQFF.